The rows below give T cell receptor beta chains drawn from one sample of a study of CD8 T cells in Susac syndrome. TCRdb ran MiXCR on the immunoSEQ multiplex PCR reads and lists one entry per CDR3 protein. The sample contains roughly 67,000 distinct CDR3 sequences, approximately 94% of which appear only once. Material for sequencing was CD8+ T cells from PBMCs. These receptors came from a human donor with multiple sclerosis. The CDR3 runs from the conserved cysteine through the conserved F or W. D genes are given only for firm matches. Only part of the rows carry a size: once, few, many, or a class if the clone is expanded.

d_gene	v_gene	j_gene	abundance	CDR3nt	CDR3aa
NA	TRBV6-6	TRBJ2-3	NA	TGTGCCAGCAGTCTCCACCGACAGGGCACAGATACGCAGTATTTT	CASSLHRQGTDTQYF
TRBD2	TRBV15	TRBJ2-1	NA	TGTGCCACCAGCAGATCCGGGACTATCGGTAATGAGCAGTTCTTC	CATSRSGTIGNEQFF
NA	TRBV21-1	TRBJ2-5	NA	TGTGCCAGCAGCAAAGCGCGGGCTAGCGGACGCCTAGGGGAGACCCAGTACTTC	CASSKARASGRLGETQYF
NA	TRBV4-3	TRBJ1-1	NA	TGCGCCAGCAGCGATTTTAGGGGTCGGACTGAAGCTTTCTTT	CASSDFRGRTEAFF
NA	TRBV20-1	TRBJ2-4	NA	TGCAGTGCTAGAATCGGGTTAGCCAAAAACATTCAGTACTTC	CSARIGLAKNIQYF
NA	TRBV4-3	TRBJ2-7	NA	TGCGCCAGCAGCCAAGATGCGACTTCCTACGAGCAGTACTTC	CASSQDATSYEQYF
NA	TRBV2	TRBJ1-2	NA	TGTGCCAGCATCGGAAGGGGAGCCGAGCCAGACTATGGCTACACCTTC	CASIGRGAEPDYGYTF
NA	TRBV29-1	TRBJ2-3	NA	TGCAGCGTTGTAGTCCGGGGAACCCGTCACACAGATACGCAGTATTTT	CSVVVRGTRHTDTQYF
NA	TRBV13	TRBJ1-1	NA	TGTGCCAGCAGCTCCGCGGGCGGGAACACTGAAGCTTTCTTT	CASSSAGGNTEAFF
TRBD1	TRBV12-3/TRBV12-4	TRBJ2-4	NA	TGTGCCAGCAGTTGGGACAGGGACGCCAAAAACATTCAGTACTTC	CASSWDRDAKNIQYF
NA	TRBV4-3	TRBJ2-2	once	TGCGCCAGCAGCCAAGCCCAAGACACCAACACCGGGGAGCTGTTTTTT	CASSQAQDTNTGELFF
NA	TRBV6-5	TRBJ2-2	NA	TGTGCCAGCAGTTACGGGGGAGGCACCGGGGAGCTGTTTTTT	CASSYGGGTGELFF
TRBD1	TRBV27	TRBJ2-5	NA	TGTGCCAGCAGTTTAGGACAGGGACATCAAGAGACCCAGTACTTC	CASSLGQGHQETQYF
NA	TRBV11-2	TRBJ2-1	NA	TGTGCCAGCAGCCGCTGGCTCAATGAGCAGTTCTTC	CASSRWLNEQFF
NA	TRBV20-1	TRBJ2-7	NA	TGCAGTGCTAGAGAGTGGGGGGACAGCGGGATCTCCTACGAGCAGTACTTC	CSAREWGDSGISYEQYF
TRBD1	TRBV6-6	TRBJ2-7	NA	TGTGCCACCAAAGGCCCGGGACAGAGAAAAATCGAGCAGTACTTC	CATKGPGQRKIEQYF
TRBD1	TRBV19	TRBJ1-1	NA	TGTGCCAGTAGTCCCTCCGCCGGACAGGGTGAAGCTTTCTTT	CASSPSAGQGEAFF
NA	TRBV7-9	TRBJ2-2	NA	TGTGCCAGCAGCTTACGGGGGACTGCCTTTACCGGGGAGCTGTTTTTT	CASSLRGTAFTGELFF
TRBD1	TRBV11-2	TRBJ2-7	NA	TGTGCCAGCAGCTTTCCAGGGGGTCCCAACGAGCAGTACTTC	CASSFPGGPNEQYF
NA	TRBV19	TRBJ2-7	NA	TGTGCCAGTAGTATAGGGCCAGGGGATTACGAGCAGTACTTC	CASSIGPGDYEQYF
NA	TRBV4-1	TRBJ2-7	NA	TGCGCCAGCGGAGGACAAGTACAGGGAGGTACCTACGAGCAGTACTTC	CASGGQVQGGTYEQYF
TRBD2	TRBV12-5	TRBJ2-7	NA	TGTGCTAGTGGGGCGACTAGCGGCTACGAGCAGTACTTC	CASGATSGYEQYF
NA	TRBV5-6	TRBJ2-1	NA	TGTGCCAGCAGCTTGTTTAGCGCGGGCCCTAATGAGCAGTTCTTC	CASSLFSAGPNEQFF
TRBD1	TRBV18	TRBJ1-2	NA	TGTGCCAGCTCTCCGGGACAGTATTTGAGCTATGGCTACACCTTC	CASSPGQYLSYGYTF
NA	TRBV11-2	TRBJ2-7	NA	TGTGCCAGCAGCTACAACAGAGCCTACGAGCAGTACTTC	CASSYNRAYEQYF
NA	TRBV29-1	TRBJ1-2	NA	TGCAGCGTTCCCGGACCTGGCTACACCTTC	CSVPGPGYTF
NA	TRBV12-3/TRBV12-4	TRBJ1-2	NA	TGTGCCAGCACTCCGGCGAGGGGATACTATGGCTACACCTTC	CASTPARGYYGYTF
TRBD2	TRBV3-1	TRBJ2-3	NA	TGTGCCAGCAGCCCCGGACTAGCGGGGGGGCGGTCCCCAGATACGCAGTATTTT	CASSPGLAGGRSPDTQYF
TRBD2	TRBV7-8	TRBJ2-3	NA	TGTGCCAGCAGCCTAGAACTAGCGGGAGCGACAGATACGCAGTATTTT	CASSLELAGATDTQYF
NA	TRBV27	TRBJ2-1	NA	TGTGCCAGCAGTTTCGGAGAAGGCCGGGTAGATGAGCAGTTCTTC	CASSFGEGRVDEQFF
NA	TRBV9	TRBJ2-7	NA	TGTGCCAGCAGCAGCCCGGACGGAAGCTCCTACGAGCAGTACTTC	CASSSPDGSSYEQYF
NA	TRBV7-2	TRBJ2-5	NA	TGTGCCAGCAGCTTAGCTGGGGAGACCCAGTACTTC	CASSLAGETQYF
NA	TRBV12-3/TRBV12-4	TRBJ1-1	NA	TGTGCCAGCATTCCTAGGGGGGAGAACACTGAAGCTTTCTTT	CASIPRGENTEAFF
NA	TRBV12-3/TRBV12-4	TRBJ2-1	NA	TGTGCCAGCAGCTCAACCTCAGCCGGCAATGAGCAGTTCTTC	CASSSTSAGNEQFF
NA	TRBV27	TRBJ1-2	NA	TGTGCCAGCAGTTCACGGGGACCGGGAAAGGTGAACTATGGCTACACCTTC	CASSSRGPGKVNYGYTF
TRBD2	TRBV24-1	TRBJ2-7	few	TGTGCCACCAGTGATTTGACCGGGACTACCTCCGCGGAGCAGTACTTC	CATSDLTGTTSAEQYF
TRBD1	TRBV5-4	TRBJ2-3	NA	TGTGCCAGCAGCTTACATCCGGGACAGGGTTTATTGCTCACAGATACGCAGTATTTT	CASSLHPGQGLLLTDTQYF
NA	TRBV7-9	TRBJ2-7	NA	TGTGCCAGCAGCTCCGCCCACGAGCAGTACTTC	CASSSAHEQYF
NA	TRBV4-3	TRBJ2-3	NA	TGCGCCAGCAGCCAAGATCGGGCTAGCCTCCTTTATACGCAGTATTTT	CASSQDRASLLYTQYF
NA	TRBV2	TRBJ2-2	NA	TGTGCCAGCAGTGACTCACCTCGGACCAGCGGGGAGCTGTTTTTT	CASSDSPRTSGELFF